A selection of T cell receptor beta chains follows, all from one sample in a study of blood T cell repertoires in COVID-19. Generated by immunoSEQ multiplex PCR, the TCRdb table keeps only in-frame clones and is missing some. This table has around 300,000 clones, around 90% appearing once. The sample taken for sequencing was peripheral blood. Receptors originate from a man aged 50 or older with acute or convalescent COVID-19. Both conserved end residues are part of each CDR3. Each record gives: J gene, V gene, D gene, clone size, CDR3 protein, CDR3 DNA. D genes are given only for firm matches. Size is omitted from some rows. Given values are once, few, many or a class for expanded clones.

J: TRBJ2-5
V: TRBV7-6
D: TRBD2
size: NA
CDR3: CASSLRLAGAPGQETQYF
DNA: TGTGCCAGCAGCTTAAGACTAGCGGGGGCTCCGGGTCAAGAGACCCAGTACTTC

J: TRBJ2-4
V: TRBV7-8
D: TRBD1
size: NA
CDR3: CASSPAPGTGAPLAKNIQYF
DNA: TGTGCCAGCAGCCCCGCCCCCGGGACAGGGGCCCCCTTAGCCAAAAACATTCAGTACTTC

J: TRBJ2-3
V: TRBV10-3
D: NA
size: NA
CDR3: CAISESVDADTQYF
DNA: TGTGCCATCAGTGAGTCCGTAGATGCAGATACGCAGTATTTT

J: TRBJ2-7
V: TRBV5-8
D: NA
size: NA
CDR3: CASSLRAGYEQYF
DNA: TGTGCCAGCAGCTTGAGGGCAGGGTACGAGCAGTACTTC

J: TRBJ2-3
V: TRBV2
D: TRBD1
size: NA
CDR3: CASTVWKRQGIDTQYF
DNA: TGTGCCAGCACCGTATGGAAGAGACAGGGGATAGATACGCAGTATTTT

J: TRBJ2-2
V: TRBV12-3/TRBV12-4
D: TRBD1
size: NA
CDR3: CASGGQGTGELFF
DNA: TGTGCCAGCGGGGGACAGGGTACCGGGGAGCTGTTTTTT

J: TRBJ1-5
V: TRBV30
D: TRBD1
size: NA
CDR3: CAWSETGGGQPQHF
DNA: TGTGCCTGGAGTGAGACAGGGGGAGGTCAGCCCCAGCATTTT

J: TRBJ2-2
V: TRBV7-9
D: NA
size: NA
CDR3: CASSLEASPLTGELFF
DNA: TGTGCCAGCAGCTTAGAGGCTAGCCCCCTCACCGGGGAGCTGTTTTTT

J: TRBJ1-2
V: TRBV12-3/TRBV12-4
D: NA
size: NA
CDR3: CASSSGWRDGYTF
DNA: TGTGCCAGCAGTTCAGGGTGGAGAGATGGCTACACCTTC

J: TRBJ1-5
V: TRBV2
D: TRBD1
size: NA
CDR3: CASTWDRYSNQPQHF
DNA: TGTGCCAGCACCTGGGACAGGTATAGCAATCAGCCCCAGCATTTT

J: TRBJ2-1
V: TRBV5-1
D: TRBD2
size: NA
CDR3: CASSLGTSGGYEQFF
DNA: TGCGCCAGCAGCTTGGGGACTAGCGGGGGGTACGAGCAGTTCTTC

J: TRBJ2-7
V: TRBV5-8
D: TRBD1
size: NA
CDR3: CASRKPGQGSYEQYF
DNA: TGTGCCAGCAGGAAACCGGGACAGGGATCCTACGAGCAGTACTTC

J: TRBJ2-7
V: TRBV4-1
D: NA
size: NA
CDR3: CASSQVQTRPYEQYF
DNA: TGCGCCAGCAGCCAAGTCCAGACACGACCCTACGAGCAGTACTTC

J: TRBJ2-2
V: TRBV7-8
D: TRBD2
size: NA
CDR3: CASSLDPGLAGSGELFF
DNA: TGTGCCAGCAGCTTAGACCCGGGACTAGCGGGGTCCGGGGAGCTGTTTTTT

J: TRBJ1-1
V: TRBV27
D: NA
size: NA
CDR3: CASSLLSGGATEAFF
DNA: TGTGCCAGCAGTTTATTATCCGGGGGGGCCACTGAAGCTTTCTTT

J: TRBJ2-7
V: TRBV27
D: NA
size: NA
CDR3: CASSPKLTAYEQYF
DNA: TGTGCCAGCAGTCCGAAACTGACTGCCTACGAGCAGTACTTC

J: TRBJ1-2
V: TRBV6-4
D: TRBD1
size: few
CDR3: CASSEVGGQNNYGYTF
DNA: TGTGCCAGCAGTGAAGTAGGGGGACAGAATAACTATGGCTACACCTTC

J: TRBJ1-1
V: TRBV6-2/TRBV6-3
D: TRBD1
size: NA
CDR3: CASSGRGRGTEAFF
DNA: TGTGCCAGCAGCGGAAGGGGGCGCGGCACTGAAGCTTTCTTT

J: TRBJ2-7
V: TRBV5-4
D: NA
size: NA
CDR3: CASSSPGGGRSYEQYF
DNA: TGTGCCAGCAGCTCCCCCGGAGGGGGCCGCTCCTACGAGCAGTACTTC

J: TRBJ1-6
V: TRBV10-1
D: TRBD1
size: NA
CDR3: CASSPQLGLDRLLRSLHF
DNA: TGCGCCAGCAGCCCCCAGCTGGGGTTGGACAGGCTGTTAAGGTCCCTCCACTTT

J: TRBJ1-2
V: TRBV14
D: NA
size: NA
CDR3: CASSQTNPYGYTF
DNA: TGTGCCAGCAGCCAAACTAATCCTTATGGCTACACCTTC

J: TRBJ2-2
V: TRBV7-2
D: NA
size: NA
CDR3: CASHRDTGELFF
DNA: TGTGCCAGCCACCGGGACACCGGGGAGCTGTTTTTT

J: TRBJ2-5
V: TRBV29-1
D: TRBD2
size: once
CDR3: CSVEDGGLAQAETQYF
DNA: TGCAGCGTTGAAGATGGGGGACTAGCGCAGGCAGAGACCCAGTACTTC

J: TRBJ2-1
V: TRBV29-1
D: TRBD1
size: NA
CDR3: CSEGALGYNEQFF
DNA: TGCAGCGAGGGGGCCCTAGGATACAATGAGCAGTTCTTC

J: TRBJ2-7
V: TRBV10-3
D: TRBD1
size: NA
CDR3: CASWDRDNEQYF
DNA: TGTGCCAGCTGGGACAGGGACAACGAGCAGTACTTC

J: TRBJ2-7
V: TRBV21-1
D: NA
size: NA
CDR3: CASRRPGLVFHEQYF
DNA: TGTGCCAGCAGGAGACCGGGACTAGTTTTCCACGAGCAGTACTTC

J: TRBJ1-1
V: TRBV19
D: NA
size: NA
CDR3: CASSPPGLRMNTEAFF
DNA: TGTGCCAGTAGTCCCCCAGGGCTACGGATGAACACTGAAGCTTTCTTT

J: TRBJ2-1
V: TRBV19
D: NA
size: NA
CDR3: CASSFLGGNNEQFF
DNA: TGTGCCAGTAGTTTCTTAGGCGGGAACAATGAGCAGTTCTTC

J: TRBJ1-5
V: TRBV2
D: NA
size: NA
CDR3: CASSVDPRGSNQPQHF
DNA: TGTGCCAGCAGTGTAGACCCGAGGGGGAGCAATCAGCCCCAGCATTTT

J: TRBJ1-4
V: TRBV6-6
D: TRBD1
size: NA
CDR3: CASSGTGVNEKLFF
DNA: TGTGCCAGCAGCGGAACAGGGGTAAATGAAAAACTGTTTTTT

J: TRBJ2-7
V: TRBV2
D: TRBD2
size: NA
CDR3: CASSPTSGVSSYEQYF
DNA: TGTGCCAGCAGCCCGACTAGCGGGGTATCCTCCTACGAGCAGTACTTC

J: TRBJ2-2
V: TRBV19
D: TRBD2
size: NA
CDR3: CASSAGGRELFF
DNA: TGTGCCAGTTCCGCGGGGGGGAGGGAGCTGTTTTTT

J: TRBJ1-3
V: TRBV5-1
D: NA
size: once
CDR3: CASSLGSSGNTIYF
DNA: TGCGCCAGCAGCTTGGGCAGCTCTGGAAACACCATATATTTT

J: TRBJ1-6
V: TRBV28
D: NA
size: NA
CDR3: CASVKESSLDSPLHF
DNA: TGTGCCAGCGTGAAGGAGAGTTCCTTGGATTCACCCCTCCACTTT

J: TRBJ1-1
V: TRBV5-1
D: TRBD1
size: NA
CDR3: CASSFPDRVSEAFF
DNA: TGCGCCAGCAGCTTCCCGGACAGGGTTTCTGAAGCTTTCTTT

J: TRBJ2-3
V: TRBV6-5
D: NA
size: NA
CDR3: CASSDSPVAADTQYF
DNA: TGTGCCAGCAGTGACTCCCCTGTGGCCGCAGATACGCAGTATTTT

J: TRBJ2-7
V: TRBV30
D: NA
size: NA
CDR3: CAWIGGGYEQYF
DNA: TGTGCCTGGATTGGGGGAGGCTACGAGCAGTACTTC

J: TRBJ2-1
V: TRBV5-5
D: TRBD1
size: NA
CDR3: CASSFLGQGYNEQFF
DNA: TGTGCCAGCAGCTTTCTCGGACAGGGCTACAATGAGCAGTTCTTC

J: TRBJ2-7
V: TRBV11-2
D: NA
size: NA
CDR3: CASSLLVAGSYEQYF
DNA: TGTGCCAGCAGCCTCTTGGTTGCCGGCTCCTACGAGCAGTACTTC

J: TRBJ2-1
V: TRBV2
D: TRBD2
size: NA
CDR3: CASRSGTSWNEQFF
DNA: TGTGCCAGCAGGTCCGGGACTAGCTGGAATGAGCAGTTCTTC

J: TRBJ1-1
V: TRBV6-6
D: TRBD1
size: NA
CDR3: CASSLQTGSTTEAFF
DNA: TGTGCCAGCTCCCTCCAGACAGGGTCTACCACTGAAGCTTTCTTT

J: TRBJ1-3
V: TRBV5-8
D: TRBD1
size: NA
CDR3: CASSLGQGAGNTIYF
DNA: TGTGCCAGCAGCTTGGGACAGGGGGCTGGAAACACCATATATTTT

J: TRBJ1-4
V: TRBV11-2
D: NA
size: NA
CDR3: CASSLAATNEKLFF
DNA: TGTGCCAGCAGCTTAGCTGCAACTAATGAAAAACTGTTTTTT

J: TRBJ1-2
V: TRBV10-3
D: NA
size: few
CDR3: CAISDTGLQVDYGYTF
DNA: TGTGCCATCAGTGACACGGGACTCCAGGTGGACTATGGCTACACCTTC

J: TRBJ1-1
V: TRBV12-3/TRBV12-4
D: TRBD1
size: NA
CDR3: CASSRGPNTEAFF
DNA: TGTGCCAGCAGCAGGGGGCCGAACACTGAAGCTTTCTTT

J: TRBJ2-1
V: TRBV6-5
D: NA
size: NA
CDR3: CASSYRVRSYNEQFF
DNA: TGTGCCAGCAGTTACCGGGTCCGGTCCTACAATGAGCAGTTCTTC

J: TRBJ2-5
V: TRBV4-2
D: TRBD2
size: NA
CDR3: CASSQDQLAGGPETQYF
DNA: TGTGCCAGCAGCCAAGACCAACTAGCGGGGGGGCCAGAGACCCAGTACTTC

J: TRBJ1-5
V: TRBV14
D: NA
size: once
CDR3: CASSQGAGYNQPQHF
DNA: TGTGCCAGCAGCCAGGGGGCAGGTTACAATCAGCCCCAGCATTTT

J: TRBJ2-6
V: TRBV5-1
D: NA
size: few
CDR3: CASSLGGVLTF
DNA: TGCGCCAGCAGCCTAGGCGGCGTCCTGACTTTC

J: TRBJ1-1
V: TRBV5-1
D: NA
size: NA
CDR3: CASSLESGNTEAFF
DNA: TGCGCCAGCAGCTTGGAGTCAGGGAACACTGAAGCTTTCTTT

J: TRBJ2-2
V: TRBV2
D: TRBD2
size: NA
CDR3: CASQGLAGGDTGELFF
DNA: TGTGCCAGCCAAGGGCTAGCGGGAGGGGACACCGGGGAGCTGTTTTTT

J: TRBJ2-1
V: TRBV11-2
D: TRBD2
size: few
CDR3: CASSLALGGSYNEQFF
DNA: TGTGCCAGCAGCTTAGCCCTCGGGGGGTCCTACAATGAGCAGTTCTTC

J: TRBJ2-5
V: TRBV14
D: TRBD2
size: NA
CDR3: CASSQLGGAETQYF
DNA: TGTGCCAGCAGCCAACTCGGGGGGGCGGAGACCCAGTACTTC

J: TRBJ2-1
V: TRBV3-1/TRBV3-2
D: TRBD2
size: NA
CDR3: CASSQEVRTSGGNEQFF
DNA: TGTGCCAGCAGCCAAGAGGTGAGGACTAGCGGGGGCAATGAGCAGTTCTTC

J: TRBJ2-7
V: TRBV7-8
D: TRBD2
size: NA
CDR3: CASSALAGGVVYEQYF
DNA: TGTGCCAGCAGCGCCCTAGCGGGGGGTGTGGTTTACGAGCAGTACTTC

J: TRBJ2-7
V: TRBV7-6
D: TRBD2
size: once
CDR3: CASSPTGAGGGEQYF
DNA: TGTGCCAGCAGCCCCACCGGAGCGGGGGGAGGGGAGCAGTACTTC

J: TRBJ2-5
V: TRBV10-3
D: TRBD2
size: NA
CDR3: CAISGTGGKETQYF
DNA: TGTGCCATCAGTGGGACGGGAGGCAAAGAGACCCAGTACTTC